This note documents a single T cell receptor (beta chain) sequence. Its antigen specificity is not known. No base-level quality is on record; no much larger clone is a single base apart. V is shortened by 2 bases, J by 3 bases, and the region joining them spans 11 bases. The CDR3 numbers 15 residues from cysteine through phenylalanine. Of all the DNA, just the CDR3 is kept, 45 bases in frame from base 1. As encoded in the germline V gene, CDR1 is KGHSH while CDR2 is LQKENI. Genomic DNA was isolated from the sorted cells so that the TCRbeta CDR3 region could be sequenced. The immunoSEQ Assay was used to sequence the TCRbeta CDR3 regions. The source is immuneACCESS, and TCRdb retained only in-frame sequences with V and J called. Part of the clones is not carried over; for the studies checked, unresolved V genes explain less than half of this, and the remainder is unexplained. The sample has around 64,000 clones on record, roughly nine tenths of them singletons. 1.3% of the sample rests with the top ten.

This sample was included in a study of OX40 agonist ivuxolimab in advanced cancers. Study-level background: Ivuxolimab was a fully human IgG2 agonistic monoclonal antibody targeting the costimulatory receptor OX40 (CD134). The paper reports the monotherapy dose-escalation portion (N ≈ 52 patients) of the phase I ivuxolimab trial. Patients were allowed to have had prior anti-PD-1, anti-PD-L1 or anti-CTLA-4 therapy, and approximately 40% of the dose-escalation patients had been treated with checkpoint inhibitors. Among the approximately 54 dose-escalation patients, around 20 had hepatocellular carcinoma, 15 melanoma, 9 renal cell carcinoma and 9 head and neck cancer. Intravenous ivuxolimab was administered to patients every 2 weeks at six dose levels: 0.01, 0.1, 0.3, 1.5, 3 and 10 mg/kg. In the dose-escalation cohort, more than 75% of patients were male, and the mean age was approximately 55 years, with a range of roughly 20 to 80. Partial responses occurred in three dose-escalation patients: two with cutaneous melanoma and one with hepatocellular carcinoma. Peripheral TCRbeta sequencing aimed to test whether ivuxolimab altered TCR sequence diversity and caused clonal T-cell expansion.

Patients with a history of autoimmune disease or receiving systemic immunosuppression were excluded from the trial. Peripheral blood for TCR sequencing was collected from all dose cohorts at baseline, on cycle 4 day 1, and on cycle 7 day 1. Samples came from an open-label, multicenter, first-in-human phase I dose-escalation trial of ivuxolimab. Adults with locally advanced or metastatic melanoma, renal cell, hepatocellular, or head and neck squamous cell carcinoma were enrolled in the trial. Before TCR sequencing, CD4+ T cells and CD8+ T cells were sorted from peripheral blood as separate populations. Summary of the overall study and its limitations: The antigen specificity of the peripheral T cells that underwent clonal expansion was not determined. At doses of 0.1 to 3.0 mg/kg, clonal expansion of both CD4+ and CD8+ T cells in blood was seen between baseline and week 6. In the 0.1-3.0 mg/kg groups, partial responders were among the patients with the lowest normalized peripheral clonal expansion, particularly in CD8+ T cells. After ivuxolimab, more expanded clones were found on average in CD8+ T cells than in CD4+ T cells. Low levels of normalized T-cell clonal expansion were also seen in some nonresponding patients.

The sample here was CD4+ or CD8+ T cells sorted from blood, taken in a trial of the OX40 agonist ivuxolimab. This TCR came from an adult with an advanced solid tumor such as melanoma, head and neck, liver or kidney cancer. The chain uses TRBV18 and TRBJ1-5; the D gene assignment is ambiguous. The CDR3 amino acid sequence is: CASSPNSGDNQPQHF. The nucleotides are TGTGCCAGCTCACCAAACAGTGGAGACAATCAGCCCCAGCATTTT.